This T cell receptor (beta chain) comes out of a study of beta chain features in type 1 diabetes. V was clipped by 3 bases and J by 3 bases; unmatched bases: 2. The germline V gene has CDR1 SEHNR and CDR2 FQNEAQ (reference sequence). The CDR3 is 13 amino acids. Study-wide findings and caveats: Short templates might get an advantage during PCR, and this would be equal in patients and controls.

Expressed TCRB transcripts were sequenced, since all the RNA that had been isolated was reverse transcribed. The method was immunoSEQ multiplex PCR; TCRdb's version includes in-frame clones alone and lacks a portion of them. Seen here are around 500,000 clones, 30% observed once, and the top ten hold 0.065%. The table lists this clone with a few counts. Its antigen is unidentified. Other DNA sequences from this sample encode an identical CDR3 as well. Per donor, one heparinised blood draw averaged approximately 120 mL. The source of this sequence is a man aged 18 to 35 in good health. This chain links TRBV7-9 with TRBJ2-7; 7 positions match TRBD1. Sequenced sample: naive CD4+ T cells from blood. The CDR3 nucleotides read TGTGCCAGCAGCTTCCGGGACAGCTACGAGCAGTACTTC. Encoded protein: CASSFRDSYEQYF.